The 17 T cell receptor beta chains reported below all come from one sample, sequenced in a study of blood T cell repertoires in COVID-19 (TCRdb year 2020). Library preparation employed the immunoSEQ multiplex PCR assay. Held by TCRdb, this immuneACCESS table contains in-frame sequences only and omits some clones. Under half of the omission traces to an unresolved V gene where checked; the cause of the rest is unknown. In all, the sample holds tens of thousands of clones, and about 89% of those were seen once. The top ten clonotypes cover 4.9% of the sample. The sequenced material came from peripheral blood. These receptors all come from a man aged 50 to 59 with active or convalescent COVID-19.

The J gene is TRBJ2-1, the V gene TRBV5-1; no firm D call. V lost 7 bases and J 8 bases, leaving 10 bases between the germline ends. The germline CDR1 and CDR2 sequences are SGHRS and YFSETQ. The length of the CDR3 is 11 residues. Here the CDR3 reads CASAVVDEQFF. CDR3 nucleotides: TGCGCCAGCGCGGTGGTGGATGAGCAGTTCTTC.

This chain uses TRBV19 with TRBJ1-5; D ambiguous. The V end lost 5 bases, the J end lost 2 bases, and 16 bases lay between the germline ends. The CDR3 spans 16 residues. Germline V CDR1 and CDR2: LNHDA, SQIVND (reference sequence). The CDR3 nucleotides read TGTGCCAGTAGTCAGATGGAGACTGTGGGCAATCAGCCCCAGCATTTT. Its protein is CASSQMETVGNQPQHF.

The chain uses TRBV7-2 and TRBJ2-2; TRBD1 agrees at 9 bases. The CDR3 spans 15 residues. V dropped 8 bases and J dropped 5; count of bases not matched to a gene: 9. Germline V CDR1 and CDR2: SGHTA, FQGNSA. The CDR3 is CASLTGTGLTGELFF. The CDR3 DNA is TGTGCCAGCCTAACCGGGACAGGGTTGACCGGGGAGCTGTTTTTT.

The V gene is TRBV27, the J gene TRBJ2-5, with 10 positions matching TRBD2. The CDR3 covers 15 residues. Germline trimming cut 3 bases from V and 7 bases from J; bases unmatched to any gene: 8. Germline V gene data show CDR1 as MNHEY and CDR2 as SMNVEV (reference sequence). The CDR3 loop is CASSLASGGAGTQYF. The CDR3 coding sequence is TGTGCCAGCAGTTTGGCCAGCGGGGGGGCTGGGACCCAGTACTTC.

The chain links TRBV4-3 to TRBJ1-3; TRBD1 is a possible D gene (6 bases). The V gene lost 4 bases and the J gene lost 0 bases, with 16 bases spanning the gap. There are 17 residues in the CDR3. Germline CDR1 is LGHNA and CDR2 is YSLEER. As DNA, the CDR3 is TGCGCCAGCAGCCGCTTGGACAGCTTGTCCTCTGGAAACACCATATATTTT. It yields the protein CASSRLDSLSSGNTIYF.

This rearrangement joins TRBV24-1 to TRBJ2-5, with D possibly TRBD1 on 5 matching bases. V lost 0 bases, J lost 5 bases, and 12 bases lay in between. The CDR3 is made up of 15 amino acids. Germline V lookup: CDR1 KGHDR, CDR2 SFDVKD. The CDR3, as DNA: TGTGCCACCAGTGATTTGCGTCAGGGAAGGGAGACCCAGTACTTC. Translated, it gives CATSDLRQGRETQYF.

This chain links TRBV12-2 with TRBJ1-5; TRBD1, as called in the table, went unchecked against the DNA. TRBV12-2 constitutes a pseudogene. CDR3 size: 14 residues. CDR3 in amino acids: CASRPDSYNQPQHF. The CDR3 DNA sequence: TGTGCAAGTCGCCCGGACAGCTACAATCAGCCCCAGCATTTT.

V and J are TRBV13 and TRBJ1-3; 7 bases agree with TRBD1. The trim removed 8 bases at V and 0 bases at J, leaving 4 bases unmatched. CDR3 length: 14 residues. Germline CDR1 and CDR2: PRHDT and FYEKMQ (reference sequence). This CDR3 reads CASGTGDSGNTIYF. DNA of the CDR3: TGTGCCAGCGGCACAGGGGACTCTGGAAACACCATATATTTT.

The gene calls are TRBV28 and TRBJ1-2; possibly TRBD1 for D (5 bases). Deletions cut 5 bases from V and 8 bases from J, with 18 bases between. This CDR3 comprises 14 residues. CDR1 MDHEN and CDR2 SYDVKM come from the germline V gene. Here the CDR3 reads CASSPPQGPKGYTF. The CDR3 DNA reads TGTGCCAGCAGTCCGCCCCAGGGCCCAAAGGGCTACACCTTC.

The CDR3 nucleotides read TGTGCCAGCAGCCCCCAATGGGGACTTAATGAAAAACTGTTTTTT. This gives the protein CASSPQWGLNEKLFF. This chain uses TRBV7-2 with TRBJ1-4, with a weak D call TRBD1 (5 bases). Germline CDR1 SGHTA, CDR2 FQGNSA. This CDR3 is 15 amino acids long. V lost 5 bases, J lost 4 bases, and 14 bases lay in between.

This clone appeared a single time. The chain uses TRBV28 and TRBJ1-2; 7 bases line up with TRBD1. Germline-derived CDR1 and CDR2 are MDHEN and SYDVKM. With 3 bases clipped from V and 4 bases from J, the junction kept 2 bases outside the gene matches. This CDR3 is built from 13 residues. CDR3 sequence reads: CASSLAGGYGYTF. For the CDR3, the DNA is TGTGCCAGCAGTTTGGCAGGGGGCTATGGCTACACCTTC.

This chain connects TRBV28 to TRBJ2-7; D gene uncertain. Trimming shortened V by 6 bases and J by 7 bases, and 13 bases separated the two germline ends. The CDR3 runs to 12 residues. The germline V gene has CDR1 MDHEN and CDR2 SYDVKM. CDR3 coding DNA: TGTGCCAGCAGCCTGTCCCTCGGGGAGCAGTACTTC. Its protein is CASSLSLGEQYF. Using reference TRBV28 and TRBJ2-7 for the parts outside the CDR3, the full variable domain is DVKVTQSSRYLVKRTGEKVFLECVQDMDHENMFWYRQDPGLGLRLIYFSYDVKMKEKGDIPEGYSVSREKKERFSLILESASTNQTSMYLCASSLSLGEQYFGPGTRLTVT.

V is TRBV28 and J is TRBJ1-3, with D hard to call. From germline, CDR1 is MDHEN and CDR2 SYDVKM. The CDR3 extends over 14 amino acids. V gave up 7 bases and J gave up 2 bases, with 12 bases separating them. The CDR3 nucleotides read TGTGCCAGCACGAAACATGCGGCTGGAAACACCATATATTTT. Translating gives CASTKHAAGNTIYF.

This clone has just one count. V usage is TRBV28 and J usage is TRBJ1-6; 8 bases match TRBD1. Trimming cost V 3 bases and J 7 bases; bases outside gene matches: 2. The CDR3 extends over 14 amino acids. Germline V gene lookup returns CDR1 MDHEN and CDR2 SYDVKM. For the CDR3, the DNA is TGTGCCAGCAGTTTTTGGGACAGGAATTCACCCCTCCACTTT. Its protein is CASSFWDRNSPLHF.

The rearrangement uses TRBV20-1 and TRBJ2-5; D is ambiguous. The CDR3 is 11 amino acids. V lost 3 bases to trimming and J lost 5 bases, with 7 bases between them. Germline CDR1 DFQATT, CDR2 SNEGSKA (reference sequence). The CDR3 sequence: CSASGAETQYF. As DNA, the CDR3 is TGCAGTGCTAGTGGTGCGGAGACCCAGTACTTC.

J is TRBJ2-7 and V is TRBV14; 9 bases agree with TRBD1. The CDR3 is 15 residues long. The junction had 8 bases not matched to a gene; V was cut back by 6 bases and J by 2 bases. Germline V gene lookup returns CDR1 SGHDN and CDR2 FVKESK. CDR3 in DNA: TGTGCCAGCAGTCTACTGACAGGGGGTCCCTACGAGCAGTACGTC. It is translated as CASSLLTGGPYEQYV.

This chain connects TRBV7-6 to TRBJ2-5; 11 bases are shared with TRBD2. V lost 5 bases to trimming and J lost 3 bases; unmatched junction nucleotides: 8. The CDR3 sequence is 16 residues long. The germline V gene has CDR1 SGHVS and CDR2 FNYEAQ. Written as DNA, the CDR3 is TGTGCCAGCAGCACCGGCCTAGCGGGGGGAAAAGAGACCCAGTACTTC. It is translated as CASSTGLAGGKETQYF.